This T cell receptor (beta chain) derives from a study of glioma-infiltrating T cells. Study-wide results and caveats: Above-expected tissue-blood divergence occurred in all gliomas, most in low-grade ones.

The iRepertoire nested amplicon-rescue multiplex PCR amplified TCR alpha and beta CDR3s from RNA. One entry per CDR3 protein results from TCRdb running MiXCR on the multiplex PCR reads. The table lists over 130,000 distinct CDR3 sequences, 30% to 40% of them singletons. Germline V CDR1 and CDR2: SGHTA, FQGNSA. CDR3 length equals 16 residues. V trimming: 4 bases; J trimming: 2 bases; junction bases outside the gene matches: 5. On this clonotype itself: Its antigen is still unknown.

The chain is built from TRBV7-2 and TRBJ2-3; the match to TRBD2 covers 11 bases. Specimen: glioma tissue, nonneoplastic brain tissue, or PBMCs (not recorded which). This TCR came from a human donor with low-grade glioma or glioblastoma, undergoing nonglioma brain surgery, or in good health (not recorded which). This CDR3 is CASSSGLAGSTDTQYF. The CDR3 bases are TGTGCCAGCAGCTCTGGACTAGCGGGCTCCACAGATACGCAGTATTTT.